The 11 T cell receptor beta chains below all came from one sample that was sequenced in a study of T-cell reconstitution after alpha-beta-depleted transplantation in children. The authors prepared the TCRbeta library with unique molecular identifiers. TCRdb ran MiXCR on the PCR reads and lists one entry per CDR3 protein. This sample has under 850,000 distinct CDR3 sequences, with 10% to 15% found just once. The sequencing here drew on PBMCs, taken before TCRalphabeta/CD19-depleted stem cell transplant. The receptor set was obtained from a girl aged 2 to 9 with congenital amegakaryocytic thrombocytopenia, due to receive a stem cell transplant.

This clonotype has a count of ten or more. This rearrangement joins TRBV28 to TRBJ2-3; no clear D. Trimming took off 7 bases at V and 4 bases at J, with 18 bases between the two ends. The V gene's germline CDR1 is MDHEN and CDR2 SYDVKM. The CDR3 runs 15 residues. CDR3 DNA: TGTGCCAGCAAGCAGTTGAGCAACTCCGCAGATACGCAGTATTTT. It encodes CASKQLSNSADTQYF.

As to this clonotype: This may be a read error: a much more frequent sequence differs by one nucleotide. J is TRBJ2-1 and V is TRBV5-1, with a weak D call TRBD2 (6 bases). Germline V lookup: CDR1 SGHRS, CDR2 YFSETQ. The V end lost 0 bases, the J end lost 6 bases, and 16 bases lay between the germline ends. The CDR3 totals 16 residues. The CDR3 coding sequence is TGCGCCAGCAGCTTGGGGGACTCTAGCAGACTCAATGAGCAGTTCTTC. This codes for CASSLGDSSRLNEQFF.

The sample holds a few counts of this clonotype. CDR3 sequence: CAWGRAKNIQYF. The CDR3, as DNA: TGTGCCTGGGGGCGAGCCAAAAACATTCAGTACTTC. The chain combines TRBV30 with TRBJ2-4; D unclear. CDR1 and CDR2 from the germline V gene are GTSNPN and SVGIG (reference sequence). This CDR3 is built from 12 residues. Trimming removed 5 bases at V and 0 bases at J, with 5 bases between.

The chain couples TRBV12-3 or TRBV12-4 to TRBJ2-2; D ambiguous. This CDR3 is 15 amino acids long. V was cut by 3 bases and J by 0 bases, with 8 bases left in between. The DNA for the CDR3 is TGTGCCAGCAGTTTGGGGTACGCGAACACCGGGGAGCTGTTTTTT. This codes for CASSLGYANTGELFF.

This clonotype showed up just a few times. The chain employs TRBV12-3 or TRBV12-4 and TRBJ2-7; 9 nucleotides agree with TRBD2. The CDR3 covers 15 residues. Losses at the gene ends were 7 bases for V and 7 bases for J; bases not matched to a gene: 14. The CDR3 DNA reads TGTGCCAGCACCTCGGGCGGGAGGGCCTTTGAGGAGCAGTACTTC. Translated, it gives CASTSGGRAFEEQYF.

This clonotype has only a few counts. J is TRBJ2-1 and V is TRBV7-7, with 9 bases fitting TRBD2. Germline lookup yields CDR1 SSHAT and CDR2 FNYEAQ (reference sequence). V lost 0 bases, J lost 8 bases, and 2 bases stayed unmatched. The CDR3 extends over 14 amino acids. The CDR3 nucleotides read TGTGCCAGCAGCTTAGCGATAGCGGGAGATGAGCAGTTCTTC. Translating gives CASSLAIAGDEQFF.

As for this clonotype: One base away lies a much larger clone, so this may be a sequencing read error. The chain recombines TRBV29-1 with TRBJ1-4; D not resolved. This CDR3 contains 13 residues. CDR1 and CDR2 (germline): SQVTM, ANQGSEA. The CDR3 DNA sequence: TGCAGCGTTGCATGGCCGCTTAATGAAAAACCGTTTTTT. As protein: CSVAWPLNEKPFF.

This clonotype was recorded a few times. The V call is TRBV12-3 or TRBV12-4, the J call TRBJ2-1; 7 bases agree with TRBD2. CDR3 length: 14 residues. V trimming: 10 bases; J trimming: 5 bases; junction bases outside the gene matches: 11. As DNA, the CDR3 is TGTGCCATCGTCCGGGACTACCTTAACAATGAGCAGTTCTTC. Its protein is CAIVRDYLNNEQFF.

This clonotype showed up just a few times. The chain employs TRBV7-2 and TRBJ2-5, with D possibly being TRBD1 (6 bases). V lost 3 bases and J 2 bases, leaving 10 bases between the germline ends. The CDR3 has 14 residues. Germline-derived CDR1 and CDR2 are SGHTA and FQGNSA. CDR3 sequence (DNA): TGTGCCAGCAGCTTTAAGGGGGTTCAAGAGACCCAGTACTTC. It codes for CASSFKGVQETQYF.

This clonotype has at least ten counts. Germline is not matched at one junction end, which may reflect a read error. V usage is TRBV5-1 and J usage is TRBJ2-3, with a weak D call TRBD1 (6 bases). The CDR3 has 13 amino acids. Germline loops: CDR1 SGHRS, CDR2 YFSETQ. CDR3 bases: TGCGCCAGCACCTTGGGGGCAAAGGATACGCAGTATTTT. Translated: CASTLGAKDTQYF.

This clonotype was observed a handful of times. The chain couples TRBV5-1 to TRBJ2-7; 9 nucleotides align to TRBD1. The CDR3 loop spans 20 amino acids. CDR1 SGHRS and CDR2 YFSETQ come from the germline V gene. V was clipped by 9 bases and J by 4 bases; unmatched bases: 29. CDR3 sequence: CANESRYQGQGGRPGYEQYF. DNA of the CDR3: TGCGCCAACGAATCCCGTTACCAGGGACAGGGTGGTCGACCTGGATACGAGCAGTACTTC.